Listed below are T cell receptor beta chains from one sample, sequenced in a study of cytomegalovirus exposure and HLA in healthy donors. Produced via immunoSEQ multiplex PCR; TCRdb's table is partial and in-frame only. The sample yields over 95,000 clones, roughly three quarters seen once. The sequencing input was PBMCs. The receptors were gathered from a female donor in good health and CMV-seronegative. The CDR3 runs from the conserved cysteine through the conserved F or W. Each record gives: V gene, J gene, clone size, D gene, CDR3 protein, CDR3 DNA. The D gene is left open where the match is weak. The size entry is marked missing in some rows and otherwise reads once, few, many or a size class.

TRBV9	TRBJ2-2	-	TRBD1	CASSVWDSGQGAGELFF	TGTGCCAGCAGCGTATGGGACTCGGGACAGGGGGCCGGGGAGCTGTTTTTT
TRBV10-3	TRBJ2-7	-	-	CAISDGTFRSYEQYF	TGTGCCATCAGTGACGGGACATTTCGATCCTACGAGCAGTACTTC
TRBV7-3	TRBJ2-7	-	-	CASSLGRGPYEQYF	TGTGCCAGCAGCTTAGGCAGGGGCCCCTACGAGCAGTACTTC
TRBV18	TRBJ1-3	-	-	CASSPGVGTGSSGNTIYF	TGTGCCAGCTCACCAGGTGTGGGGACTGGGAGCTCTGGAAACACCATATATTTT
TRBV29-1	TRBJ2-6	-	-	CSAADLDSSGANVLTF	TGCAGCGCCGCTGACCTTGACAGCTCTGGGGCCAACGTCCTGACTTTC
TRBV11-2	TRBJ1-4	-	TRBD1	CASSLDRGVGKLFF	TGTGCCAGCAGCTTAGACAGGGGGGTCGGAAAACTGTTTTTT
TRBV7-2	TRBJ1-1	-	-	CASSQQGQLNTEAFF	TGTGCCAGCAGCCAACAAGGACAGTTGAACACTGAAGCTTTCTTT
TRBV28	TRBJ1-2	-	-	CASTAGTLYGYTF	TGTGCCAGCACCGCCGGGACACTCTATGGCTACACCTTC
TRBV23-1	TRBJ2-2	-	-	CASSPWEDSGLSWELFF	TGCGCCAGCAGTCCTTGGGAGGATAGCGGCCTAAGTTGGGAGCTGTTTTTT
TRBV2	TRBJ2-2	-	-	CASSKVTGNTGELFF	TGTGCCAGCAGCAAAGTGACAGGGAACACCGGGGAGCTGTTTTTT
TRBV30	TRBJ1-1	few	-	CAWSVPRGGVMLAFF	TGTGCCTGGAGTGTCCCCCGTGGAGGGGTAATGTTGGCTTTCTTT
TRBV29-1	TRBJ1-2	-	-	CSVEQVQGYGYTF	TGCAGCGTTGAACAGGTCCAGGGCTATGGCTACACCTTC
TRBV5-1	TRBJ2-2	-	-	CASTRASGGTGELFF	TGCGCCAGCACTCGGGCCTCTGGAGGAACCGGGGAGCTGTTTTTT
TRBV29-1	TRBJ2-7	-	TRBD2	CSVRPGLAGVYEQYF	TGCAGCGTCCGGCCGGGACTAGCGGGAGTCTACGAGCAGTACTTC
TRBV28	TRBJ2-2	-	-	CASSQSNTGELFF	TGTGCCAGCAGTCAGTCGAACACCGGGGAGCTGTTTTTT
TRBV6-6	TRBJ2-7	-	TRBD1	CASSLSGTGVYEQYF	TGTGCCAGCAGCCTTTCCGGGACAGGGGTCTACGAGCAGTACTTC
TRBV27	TRBJ2-3	few	-	CASSLTSRADTQYF	TGTGCCAGCAGTCTGACTAGTCGGGCAGATACGCAGTATTTT
TRBV7-9	TRBJ1-6	few	-	CSSSLYNSPLHF	TGTTCCAGCAGCCTGTATAATTCACCCCTCCACTTT
TRBV7-7	TRBJ2-3	-	TRBD1	CASSPRTGTDTQYF	TGTGCTAGCAGCCCCCGGACAGGGACAGATACGCAGTATTTT
TRBV6-5	TRBJ1-1	-	TRBD1	CASSYNRGTNTEAFF	TGTGCCAGCAGTTACAACAGGGGGACCAACACTGAAGCTTTCTTT
TRBV5-1	TRBJ2-5	few	-	CASSLVPIGETQYF	TGCGCCAGCAGCTTGGTACCAATCGGGGAGACCCAGTACTTC
TRBV14	TRBJ2-7	-	-	CASRMGGFYEQYF	TGTGCCAGCAGAATGGGCGGGTTCTACGAGCAGTACTTC
TRBV5-1	TRBJ1-1	-	-	CASSLPGGNTEAFF	TGCGCCAGCAGCTTGCCCGGGGGGAACACTGAAGCTTTCTTT
TRBV14	TRBJ2-7	-	-	CASSHRPGAEQYF	TGTGCCAGCAGCCATAGGCCAGGGGCCGAGCAGTACTTC
TRBV10-3	TRBJ1-2	-	-	CAISESLVGYTF	TGTGCCATCAGTGAGTCTTTAGTGGGCTACACCTTC
TRBV30	TRBJ1-4	-	TRBD1	CAYSGGTGEGLGEKLFF	TGTGCCTATTCCGGCGGGACAGGGGAGGGCTTAGGCGAAAAACTGTTTTTT
TRBV5-8	TRBJ2-5	-	TRBD2	CASSLGTSGGQETQYF	TGTGCCAGCAGCCTCGGGACTAGCGGGGGTCAAGAGACCCAGTACTTC
TRBV6-1	TRBJ2-7	-	TRBD1	CASTEKQGIYEQYF	TGTGCCAGCACAGAAAAACAGGGGATCTACGAGCAGTACTTC